These 30 T cell receptor beta chains came from one sample sequenced in a study of blood T cell repertoires in COVID-19. TCRdb keeps only in-frame clones here, not all; method: immunoSEQ multiplex PCR. The sample carries over 85,000 clones, roughly 81% recorded once. The sample consisted of peripheral blood. The source of these receptors is a man aged 40-49 years with active or convalescent COVID-19.

The chain is built from TRBV12-3 or TRBV12-4 and TRBJ1-3; D remains ambiguous. V shed 11 bases and J shed 0 bases, with 11 bases lying between them. This CDR3 region has 13 residues. The CDR3 region has the DNA TGTGCCGGTTCCTTGAGCTCTGGAAACACCATATATTTT. Protein sequence: CAGSLSSGNTIYF.

The chain couples TRBV18 to TRBJ2-5, with TRBD2 as a possible D gene (6 bases). The CDR3 length is 18 residues. V gave up 0 bases and J gave up 0 bases, with 17 bases separating them. Germline V gives CDR1 KGHSH, CDR2 LQKENI. The DNA for the CDR3 is TGTGCCAGCTCACCACCGCGGGGTTCCTCCGGGGACCAAGAGACCCAGTACTTC. It specifies CASSPPRGSSGDQETQYF.

The CDR3 nucleotides read TGTGCCAGCAGCCAAGAAGGCGGACAAGAGACCCAGTACTTC. This sequence encodes CASSQEGGQETQYF. The genes are TRBV4-2 and TRBJ2-5; D call uncertain. Germline V CDR1 and CDR2: LGHNA, YNFKEQ. The V gene lost 0 bases and the J gene lost 2 bases, with 7 bases spanning the gap. The CDR3 totals 14 residues.

This chain uses TRBV6-4 with TRBJ2-2, with a possible D match to TRBD1 (5 bases). The V and J ends lost 5 bases and 2 bases respectively, with 9 bases between them. The CDR3 length is 14 residues. Germline V gene lookup returns CDR1 MRHNA and CDR2 SNTAGT. CDR3 DNA sequence: TGTGCCAGCAGTCCAGGACAAAACACCGGGGAGCTGTTTTTT. This sequence encodes CASSPGQNTGELFF.

V and J are TRBV23-1 and TRBJ2-1, with TRBD2 matching 14 bases. TRBV23-1 is placed among ORFs of uncertain function. The CDR3 totals 16 residues. V gave up 3 bases and J gave up 7 bases; unmatched junction bases: 5. The CDR3 here is CASSHLRTSGGNEQFF. The DNA for the CDR3 is TGCGCCAGCAGTCATCTGCGGACTAGCGGGGGGAATGAGCAGTTCTTC.

This sequence joins TRBV5-4 and TRBJ2-5, with D tentatively TRBD1 (6 bases). V was trimmed by 0 bases and J by 5 bases, leaving 11 bases between them. Germline V lookup: CDR1 SGHNT, CDR2 YYREEE (reference sequence). This CDR3 contains 14 residues. For the CDR3, the DNA is TGTGCCAGCAGCTTGGACAGGGTTTCGGAGACCCAGTACTTC. It encodes CASSLDRVSETQYF.

The chain uses TRBV9 and TRBJ1-6; no clear D. The CDR3 has 12 amino acids. Trimming took off 6 bases at V and 5 bases at J, with 6 bases between the two ends. CDR1 is SGDLS, CDR2 YYNGEE, per germline. The CDR3, as DNA: TGTGCCAGCAACGGGGATAATTCACCCCTCCACTTT. As protein: CASNGDNSPLHF.

The chain has TRBV6-5 and TRBJ1-4; perhaps TRBD1 as D (5 bases). This CDR3 spans 14 amino acids. CDR1 and CDR2 from the germline V gene are MNHEY and SVGAGI. Deletions cut 6 bases from V and 8 bases from J, with 16 bases between. This CDR3 reads CASSTPRESEKLFF. DNA of the CDR3: TGTGCCAGCAGCACGCCCAGGGAAAGCGAAAAACTGTTTTTT.

The chain links TRBV6-1 to TRBJ2-7, with 7 bases identical to TRBD2. Germline CDR1 is MNHNS and CDR2 is SASEGT. V lost 3 bases, J lost 5 bases, and 7 bases stayed unmatched. This CDR3 has 14 residues. The CDR3 protein is CASSEAGGGDEQYF. In DNA form, the CDR3 reads TGTGCCAGCAGTGAGGCCGGGGGAGGGGACGAGCAGTACTTC.

The chain joins TRBV12-3 or TRBV12-4 to TRBJ1-1, with D hard to call. CDR3 length: 11 amino acids. Trimming stripped 6 bases from V and 10 bases from J, with 12 bases between. The CDR3 sequence is CASRFSVLAFF. For the CDR3, the DNA is TGTGCCAGCAGATTCAGCGTATTAGCTTTCTTT.

A word on this clone: A read error is likely, as this CDR3 ends without the conserved phenylalanine or tryptophan. The limits of the CDR3 on the DNA are not certain, so only TCRdb's listed CDR3 is given. The chain links TRBV23-1 to TRBJ2-7; the tabulated D call, TRBD1, remains unverified against the DNA. TRBV23-1 is an ORF for which the function is uncertain. Ends included, the CDR3 has 10 residues. The CDR3 protein is CASSPPGGES.

This chain links TRBV6-5 with TRBJ1-1, with D maybe TRBD1 (6 bases). Trimming cost V 5 bases and J 8 bases, with 9 bases left between them. The CDR3 totals 11 residues. Germline V gives CDR1 MNHEY, CDR2 SVGAGI. CDR3 sequence: CASSNRAEAFF. As DNA, the CDR3 is TGTGCCAGCAGTAACAGGGCAGAAGCTTTCTTT.

The chain has TRBV30 and TRBJ1-5; D possibly corresponds to TRBD1 (5 bases). The CDR3 runs to 16 residues. The V gene lost 2 bases and the J gene lost 1 base, with 15 bases spanning the gap. CDR1 is GTSNPN and CDR2 is SVGIG in the germline V gene (reference sequence). Written as DNA, the CDR3 is TGTGCCTGGAGTAGCATCTTGGGGCCGAGCAATCAGCCCCAGCATTTT. It codes for CAWSSILGPSNQPQHF.

This chain links TRBV19 with TRBJ2-7; perhaps TRBD1 as D (6 bases). This CDR3 is 13 amino acids long. Trimming took off 5 bases at V and 2 bases at J, with 10 bases between the two ends. Per germline, CDR1 LNHDA and CDR2 SQIVND (reference sequence). CDR3: CASSDRKAYEQYF. CDR3 DNA: TGTGCCAGTAGTGACAGGAAAGCCTACGAGCAGTACTTC.

This chain connects TRBV25-1 to TRBJ2-7, with D possibly TRBD1 on 6 matching bases. This CDR3 is built from 15 residues. The germline CDR1 and CDR2 sequences are MGHDK and SYGVNS. V shed 7 bases and J shed 5 bases, with 21 bases lying between them. The CDR3 region is CASTLKGTRSHEQYF. In nucleotides, the CDR3 is TGTGCCAGCACTCTAAAGGGGACAAGGTCCCACGAGCAGTACTTC.

V and J are TRBV7-2 and TRBJ2-1; D remains ambiguous. Germline V CDR1 and CDR2: SGHTA, FQGNSA. V was clipped by 3 bases and J by 5 bases, with 8 bases between them. The CDR3 totals 13 residues. CDR3 in amino acids: CASSFSLNNEQFF. CDR3 nucleotide sequence: TGTGCCAGCAGCTTCTCCCTAAACAATGAGCAGTTCTTC.

The V and J genes are TRBV4-1 and TRBJ1-5; 7 bases align to TRBD1. Germline trimming cut 1 base from V and 5 bases from J; bases unmatched to any gene: 8. CDR1 is MGHRA and CDR2 is YSYEKL in the germline V gene. CDR3 length: 16 residues. The CDR3 nucleotides read TGCGCCAGCAGCCAAGGGCCCCCCGACAGGGATCAGCCCCAGCATTTT. It translates to CASSQGPPDRDQPQHF.

The chain carries TRBV18 and TRBJ1-1; a possible D gene is TRBD1 (6 bases). The CDR3 is 14 amino acids. CDR1 and CDR2 (germline): KGHSH, LQKENI. Trimming took off 0 bases at V and 5 bases at J, with 10 bases between the two ends. The CDR3 spells CASSPPSQGTEAFF. In DNA, the CDR3 is TGTGCCAGCTCACCACCGTCGCAGGGGACTGAAGCTTTCTTT.

The chain is built from TRBV9 and TRBJ2-1, with TRBD2 matching 10 bases. The CDR3 runs to 15 residues. From germline, CDR1 is SGDLS and CDR2 YYNGEE. Losses at the gene ends were 5 bases for V and 5 bases for J; bases not matched to a gene: 7. The CDR3, as DNA: TGTGCCAGCAGAAGGGCTAGCGGGGGACACAATGAGCAGTTCTTC. As protein: CASRRASGGHNEQFF.

This chain connects TRBV3-1 (or the pseudogene TRBV3-2) to TRBJ2-1; 8 nucleotides align to TRBD1. Germline V gives CDR1 LGHDT, CDR2 YNNKEL (reference sequence). The V gene end was trimmed by 4 bases and the J gene end by 6 bases; junction bases not matched to a gene: 5. This CDR3 has 14 amino acids. The CDR3 region has the DNA TGTGCCAGCAGCCGCCGGGACAGGTTCAATGAGCAGTTCTTC. Translation gives CASSRRDRFNEQFF.

The CDR3 spells CASSEGVELYNEQFF. The DNA of the CDR3 is TGTGCCAGCAGCGAGGGGGTAGAGCTCTACAATGAGCAGTTCTTC. The V and J genes are TRBV9 and TRBJ2-1; the D gene is possibly TRBD1 (6 bases). Germline lookup yields CDR1 SGDLS and CDR2 YYNGEE. Trimming took 3 bases from V and 3 from J, leaving 13 bases between them. This CDR3 region has 15 residues.

This chain joins TRBV11-1 and TRBJ2-7; the D gene is possibly TRBD1 (5 bases). CDR1 SGHAT and CDR2 FQDESV come from the germline V gene (reference sequence). Trimming shortened V by 2 bases and J by 3 bases, and 5 bases separated the two germline ends. The CDR3 has 12 amino acids. The CDR3 bases are TGTGCCAGCAGCTTAACAGGCTACGAGCAGTACTTC. Translated: CASSLTGYEQYF.

The chain links TRBV5-1 to TRBJ2-1; possible D gene TRBD2, 6 bases. The CDR3 contains 15 residues. The germline gives CDR1 SGHRS, CDR2 YFSETQ. V shed 0 bases and J shed 1 base, with 8 bases lying between them. The CDR3 spells CASSLAEGSYNEQFF. The DNA for the CDR3 is TGCGCCAGCAGCTTGGCGGAGGGTTCCTACAATGAGCAGTTCTTC.

CDR3 region: CASTIGGNGYTF. DNA for the CDR3: TGTGCCAGCACCATCGGGGGAAATGGCTACACCTTC. The rearrangement links TRBV7-9 to TRBJ1-2; D might be TRBD1 (5 bases). The CDR3 has 12 amino acids. CDR1 is SEHNR, CDR2 FQNEAQ, per germline (reference sequence). Trimming shortened V by 7 bases and J by 6 bases, and 12 bases separated the two germline ends.

V gene TRBV2 combines with J gene TRBJ1-1; D gene ambiguous. Trimming pared 7 bases from V and 3 bases from J, leaving 12 bases between. The CDR3 runs to 13 residues. The germline V gene encodes CDR1 SNHLY and CDR2 FYNNEI. The CDR3, as DNA: TGTGCCAGCATCCGCGAGGAGGACACTGAAGCTTTCTTT. This codes for CASIREEDTEAFF.

This clone was found once. This CDR3 is CASSFDRASPLHF. The CDR3 DNA reads TGTGCCAGCAGTTTCGACAGGGCTTCACCCCTCCACTTT. The chain uses TRBV12-3 or TRBV12-4 and TRBJ1-6; TRBD1 aligns across 7 bases. CDR3 length: 13 residues. V shed 3 bases, J shed 9 bases, and the junction held 2 bases outside the gene matches.

V and J are TRBV4-2 and TRBJ1-4; TRBD1 agrees at 11 bases. Trimming removed 4 bases from V and 8 bases from J; junction bases left unmatched: 6. The V gene's germline CDR1 is LGHNA and CDR2 YNFKEQ. This CDR3 spans 15 amino acids. DNA for the CDR3: TGTGCCAGCAGCCGCCCGGGACAGGGGGACGAAAAACTGTTTTTT. Encoded protein: CASSRPGQGDEKLFF.

The CDR3 is CASRGTGPYEQYF. In DNA form, the CDR3 reads TGTGCCAGCAGGGGGACAGGCCCCTACGAGCAGTACTTC. V gene TRBV6-6 combines with J gene TRBJ2-7, with 8 bases fitting TRBD1. The V gene end was trimmed by 6 bases and the J gene end by 2 bases; junction bases not matched to a gene: 3. The CDR3 has 13 residues. The germline CDR1 and CDR2 sequences are MNHNY and SVGAGI (reference sequence).

This clone was observed once. V and J are TRBV2 and TRBJ2-2, with TRBD1 identical over 9 bases. Germline values: CDR1 SNHLY, CDR2 FYNNEI. The length of the CDR3 is 14 residues. Losses at the gene ends were 9 bases for V and 1 base for J; bases not matched to a gene: 3. The CDR3 protein is CASRDRVNTGELFF. The CDR3 nucleotides are TGTGCCAGTCGGGACAGGGTGAACACCGGGGAGCTGTTTTTT. Combining the CDR3 with reference TRBV2 and TRBJ2-2 gives the whole variable domain EPEVTQTPSHQVTQMGQEVILRCVPISNHLYFYWYRQILGQKVEFLVSFYNNEISEKSEIFDDQFSVERPDGSNFTLKIRSTKLEDSAMYFCASRDRVNTGELFFGEGSRLTVL.

The V and J genes are TRBV5-4 and TRBJ1-2; D may be TRBD1 (6 bases). The CDR3 spans 12 residues. Germline values: CDR1 SGHNT, CDR2 YYREEE (reference sequence). The V gene lost 0 bases and the J gene lost 6 bases, with 6 bases spanning the gap. CDR3 loop: CASSLGQDGYTF. CDR3 nucleotide sequence: TGTGCCAGCAGCTTGGGACAGGATGGCTACACCTTC.